This T cell receptor (beta chain) was sequenced for a study of technical replicates of blood from a few donors. TCRdb's table, derived via immunoSEQ multiplex PCR, lists solely in-frame clones and lacks some. The table shows 75,000 or so clones, with 90% to 95% occurring only once. Between the trimmed V and J ends, which lost 3 bases and 6 bases, there was a span of 12 bases. The CDR3 loop spans 14 amino acids. From germline, CDR1 is MNHEY and CDR2 SVGAGI. The chain links TRBV6-5 to TRBJ1-5; D possibly corresponds to TRBD1 (5 bases). This sequence originates from a human donor in good health. Sequencing input: T cells isolated from PBMCs. CDR3 in DNA: TGTGCCAGCAGTTATACGACAGATTCTCAGCCCCAGCATTTT. Its protein product is CASSYTTDSQPQHF.